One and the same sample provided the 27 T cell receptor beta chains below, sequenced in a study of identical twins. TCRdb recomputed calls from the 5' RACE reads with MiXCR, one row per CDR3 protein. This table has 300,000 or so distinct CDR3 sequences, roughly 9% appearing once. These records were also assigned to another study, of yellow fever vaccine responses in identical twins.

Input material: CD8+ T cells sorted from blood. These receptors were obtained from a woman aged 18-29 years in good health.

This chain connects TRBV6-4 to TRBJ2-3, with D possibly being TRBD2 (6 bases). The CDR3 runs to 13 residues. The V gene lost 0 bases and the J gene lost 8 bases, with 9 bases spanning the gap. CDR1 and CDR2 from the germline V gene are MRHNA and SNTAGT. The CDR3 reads CASSDSPEGTQYF. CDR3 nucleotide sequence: TGTGCCAGCAGTGACTCTCCGGAGGGTACGCAGTATTTT.

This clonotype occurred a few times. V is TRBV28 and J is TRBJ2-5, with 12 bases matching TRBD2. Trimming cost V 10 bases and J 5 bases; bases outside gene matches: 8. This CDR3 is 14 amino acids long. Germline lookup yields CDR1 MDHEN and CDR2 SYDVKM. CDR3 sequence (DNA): TGTGCCATCTCTACTAGCGGGAGGAGGGAGACCCAGTACTTC. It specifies CAISTSGRRETQYF.

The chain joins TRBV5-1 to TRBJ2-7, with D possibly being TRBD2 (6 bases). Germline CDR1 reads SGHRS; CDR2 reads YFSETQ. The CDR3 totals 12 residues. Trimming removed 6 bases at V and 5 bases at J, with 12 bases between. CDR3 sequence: CASTHRGNEQYF. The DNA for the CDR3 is TGCGCCAGCACCCACCGGGGGAACGAGCAGTACTTC.

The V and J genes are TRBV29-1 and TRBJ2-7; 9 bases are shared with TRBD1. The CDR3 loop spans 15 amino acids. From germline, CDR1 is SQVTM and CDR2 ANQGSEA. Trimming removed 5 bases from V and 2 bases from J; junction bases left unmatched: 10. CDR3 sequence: CSVLQGARAPYEQYF. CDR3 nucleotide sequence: TGCAGCGTTTTACAGGGGGCGAGGGCTCCCTACGAGCAGTACTTC.

The CDR3 sequence: CSARDGQTAYEQYF. The CDR3 DNA follows: TGCAGTGCTAGGGACGGACAGACCGCCTACGAGCAGTACTTC. The rearrangement joins TRBV20-1 to TRBJ2-7; a weak D match, TRBD1 (6 bases). The length of the CDR3 is 14 residues. The germline gives CDR1 DFQATT, CDR2 SNEGSKA (reference sequence). The ends were cut back, 3 bases at V and 2 bases at J, with 14 bases in the middle.

This chain's CDR3 is CSARDLLADLDTQYF. The DNA of the CDR3 is TGCAGTGCTAGAGATCTCCTAGCGGATTTAGATACGCAGTATTTT. The chain has TRBV20-1 and TRBJ2-3, with TRBD2 matching 7 bases. Trimming at V came to 0 bases and at J to 5 bases, leaving 8 bases not matched to a gene. Germline CDR1 reads DFQATT; CDR2 reads SNEGSKA (reference sequence). CDR3 length equals 15 residues.

CDR3 in amino acids: CASSDPVTTTDTQYF. Written as DNA, the CDR3 is TGTGCCAGCAGTGACCCCGTGACAACTACAGATACGCAGTATTTT. V usage is TRBV2 and J usage is TRBJ2-3, with no clear D. The CDR3 is made up of 15 amino acids. V was pared by 3 bases and J by 3 bases, with 13 bases between. CDR1 SNHLY and CDR2 FYNNEI come from the germline V gene.

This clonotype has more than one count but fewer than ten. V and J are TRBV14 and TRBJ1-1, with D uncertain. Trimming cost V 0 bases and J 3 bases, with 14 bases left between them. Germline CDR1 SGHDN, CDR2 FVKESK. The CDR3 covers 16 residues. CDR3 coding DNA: TGTGCCAGCAGCCAAGATTTCCTGACCTGGGACACTGAAGCTTTCTTT. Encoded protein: CASSQDFLTWDTEAFF.

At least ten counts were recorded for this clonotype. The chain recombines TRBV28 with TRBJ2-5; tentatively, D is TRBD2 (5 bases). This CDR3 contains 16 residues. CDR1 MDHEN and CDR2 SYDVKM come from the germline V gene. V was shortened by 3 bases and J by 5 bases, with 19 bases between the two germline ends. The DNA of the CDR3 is TGTGCCAGCAGTTTGTCCCCGGGCGAGTGGAGGGAGACCCAGTACTTC. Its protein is CASSLSPGEWRETQYF.

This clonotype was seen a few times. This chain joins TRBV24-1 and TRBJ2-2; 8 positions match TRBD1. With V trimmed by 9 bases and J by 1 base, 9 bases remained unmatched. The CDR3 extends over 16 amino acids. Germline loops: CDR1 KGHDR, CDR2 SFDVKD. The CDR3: CATRPSGGQNTGELFF. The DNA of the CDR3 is TGTGCCACCCGCCCCTCAGGGGGCCAGAACACCGGGGAGCTGTTTTTT.

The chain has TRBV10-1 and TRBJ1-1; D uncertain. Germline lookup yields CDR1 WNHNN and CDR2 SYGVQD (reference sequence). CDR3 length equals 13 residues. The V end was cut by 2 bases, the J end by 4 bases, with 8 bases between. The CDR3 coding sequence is TGCGCCAGCAGTGAGGAGGGTGGCACTGAAGCTTTCTTT. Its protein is CASSEEGGTEAFF.

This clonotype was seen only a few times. CDR3 amino acids: CASSPEDRAGANVLTF. CDR3 sequence (DNA): TGTGCCAGCAGTCCAGAGGACAGGGCTGGGGCCAACGTCCTGACTTTC. The chain is built from TRBV28 and TRBJ2-6; 8 nucleotides match TRBD1. With V trimmed by 5 bases and J by 2 bases, 5 bases remained unmatched. Germline V gene lookup returns CDR1 MDHEN and CDR2 SYDVKM. CDR3 length equals 16 residues.

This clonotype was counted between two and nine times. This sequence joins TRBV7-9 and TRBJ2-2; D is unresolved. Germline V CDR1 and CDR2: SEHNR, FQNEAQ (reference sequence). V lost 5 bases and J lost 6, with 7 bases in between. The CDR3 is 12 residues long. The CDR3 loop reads CASSHGSGELFF. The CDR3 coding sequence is TGTGCCAGCAGCCACGGGTCCGGGGAGCTGTTTTTT.

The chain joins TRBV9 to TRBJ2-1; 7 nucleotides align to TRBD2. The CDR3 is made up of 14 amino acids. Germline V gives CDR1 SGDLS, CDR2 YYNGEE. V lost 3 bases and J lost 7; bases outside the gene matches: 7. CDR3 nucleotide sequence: TGTGCCAGCAGCGACTCACTAGCGACAAATGAGCAGTTCTTC. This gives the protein CASSDSLATNEQFF.

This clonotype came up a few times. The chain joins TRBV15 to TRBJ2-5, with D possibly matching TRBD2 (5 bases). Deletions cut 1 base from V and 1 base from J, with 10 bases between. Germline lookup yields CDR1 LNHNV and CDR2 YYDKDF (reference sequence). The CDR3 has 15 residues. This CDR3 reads CATSRGSGIQETQYF. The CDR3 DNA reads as TGTGCCACCAGCAGAGGGAGCGGAATCCAAGAGACCCAGTACTTC.

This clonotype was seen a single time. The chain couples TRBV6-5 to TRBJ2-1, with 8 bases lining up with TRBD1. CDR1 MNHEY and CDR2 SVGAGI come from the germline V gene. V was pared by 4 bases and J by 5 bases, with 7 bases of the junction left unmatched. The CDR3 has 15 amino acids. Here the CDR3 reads CASSSGQGGDNEQFF. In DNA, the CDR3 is TGTGCCAGCAGTTCCGGACAGGGAGGTGACAATGAGCAGTTCTTC.

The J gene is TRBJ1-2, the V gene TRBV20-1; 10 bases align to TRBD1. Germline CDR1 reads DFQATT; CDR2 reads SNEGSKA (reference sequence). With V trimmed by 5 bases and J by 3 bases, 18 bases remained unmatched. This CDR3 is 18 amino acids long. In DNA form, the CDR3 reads TGCAGTGCTCCCCCCGACAGGGGGCTTGGAGGATTTGACTATGGCTACACCTTC. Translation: CSAPPDRGLGGFDYGYTF.

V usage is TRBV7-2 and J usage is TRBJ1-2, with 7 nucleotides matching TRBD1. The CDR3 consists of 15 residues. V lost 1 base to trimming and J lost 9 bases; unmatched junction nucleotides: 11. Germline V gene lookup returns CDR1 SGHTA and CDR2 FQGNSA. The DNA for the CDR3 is TGTGCCAGCAGCTTAGGGGGACAGTTCCTAACTAGCTACACCTTC. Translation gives CASSLGGQFLTSYTF.

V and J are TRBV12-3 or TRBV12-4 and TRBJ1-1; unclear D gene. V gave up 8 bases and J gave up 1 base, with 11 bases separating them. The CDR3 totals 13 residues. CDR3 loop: CASHAWENTEAFF. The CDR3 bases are TGTGCCAGCCACGCTTGGGAGAACACTGAAGCTTTCTTT.

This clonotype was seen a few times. DNA for the CDR3: TGTGCCAGCAGTCTGGATGACTCGACGGAGCAGTACTTC. Protein sequence: CASSLDDSTEQYF. J is TRBJ2-7 and V is TRBV28; no firm D call. The V gene's germline CDR1 is MDHEN and CDR2 SYDVKM. The CDR3 runs 13 residues. V was cut by 5 bases and J by 7 bases, with 15 bases left in between.

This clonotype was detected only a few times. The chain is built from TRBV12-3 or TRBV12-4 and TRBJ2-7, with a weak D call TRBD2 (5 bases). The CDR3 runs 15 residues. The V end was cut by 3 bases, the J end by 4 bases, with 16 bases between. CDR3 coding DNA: TGTGCCAGCAGTTTTAGTTCGAGGGTTGGATACGAGCAGTACTTC. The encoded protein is CASSFSSRVGYEQYF.

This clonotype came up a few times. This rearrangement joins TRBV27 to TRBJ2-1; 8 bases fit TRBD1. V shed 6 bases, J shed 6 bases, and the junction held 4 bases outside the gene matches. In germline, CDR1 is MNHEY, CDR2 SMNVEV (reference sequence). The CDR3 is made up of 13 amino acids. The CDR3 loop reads CASRSTGVNEQFF. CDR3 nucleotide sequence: TGTGCCAGCAGATCGACAGGGGTCAATGAGCAGTTCTTC.

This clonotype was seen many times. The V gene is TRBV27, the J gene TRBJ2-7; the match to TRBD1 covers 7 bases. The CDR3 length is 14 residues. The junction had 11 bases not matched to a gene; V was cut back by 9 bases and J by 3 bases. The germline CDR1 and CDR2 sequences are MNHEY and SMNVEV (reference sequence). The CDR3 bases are TGTGCCAGTGCAGAACAGGGGAGACTCTACGAGCAGTACTTC. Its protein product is CASAEQGRLYEQYF.

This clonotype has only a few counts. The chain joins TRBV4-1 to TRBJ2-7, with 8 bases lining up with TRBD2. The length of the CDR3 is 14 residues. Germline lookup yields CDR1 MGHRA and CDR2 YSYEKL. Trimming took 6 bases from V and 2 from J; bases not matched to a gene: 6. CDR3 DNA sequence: TGCGCCAGCAGACTAGATAGCGGGGCCTACGAGCAGTACTTC. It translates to CASRLDSGAYEQYF.

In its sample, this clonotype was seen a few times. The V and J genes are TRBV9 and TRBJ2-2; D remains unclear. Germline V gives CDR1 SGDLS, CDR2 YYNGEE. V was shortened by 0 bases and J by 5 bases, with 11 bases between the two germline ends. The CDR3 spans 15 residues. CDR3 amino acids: CASSVGEGLTGELFF. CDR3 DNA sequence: TGTGCCAGCAGCGTAGGTGAAGGGTTAACCGGGGAGCTGTTTTTT.

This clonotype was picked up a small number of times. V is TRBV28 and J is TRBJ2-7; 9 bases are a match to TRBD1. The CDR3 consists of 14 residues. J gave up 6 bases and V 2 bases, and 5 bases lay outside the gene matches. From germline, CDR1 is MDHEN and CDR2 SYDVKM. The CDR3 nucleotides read TGTGCCAGCAGTTTAAGTGGACAGGGGCTCGAGCAGTACTTC. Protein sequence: CASSLSGQGLEQYF.

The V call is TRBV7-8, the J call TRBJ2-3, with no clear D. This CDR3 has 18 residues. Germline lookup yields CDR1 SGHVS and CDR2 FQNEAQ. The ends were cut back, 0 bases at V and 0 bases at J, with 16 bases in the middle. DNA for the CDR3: TGTGCCAGCAGCTTAGCTCTGGATGCTGTTCTTAGCACAGATACGCAGTATTTT. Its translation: CASSLALDAVLSTDTQYF.